A selection of T cell receptor beta chains follows, all from one sample in a study of PD-1 blockade in classical Hodgkin lymphoma. The protocol was immunoSEQ multiplex PCR, while the TCRdb copy is restricted to in-frame clones and leaves out a portion. The table includes about 13,000 clones, 65% to 80% detected once. The sequences come from CD8+ T cells from blood, collected at baseline. The receptor set was obtained from a human donor with classical Hodgkin lymphoma. Both conserved end residues are part of each CDR3. D genes are given only for firm matches. The size of a clone is reported for some rows only, either as once, few or many, or as a class for expanded clones.

V gene: TRBV28
J gene: TRBJ1-1
clone size: -
D gene: -
CDR3 protein: CASSLSRATEAFF
CDR3 DNA: TGTGCCAGCAGTTTGAGCCGCGCCACTGAAGCTTTCTTT

V gene: TRBV13
J gene: TRBJ2-1
clone size: -
D gene: -
CDR3 protein: CASSWGSGSYNEQFF
CDR3 DNA: TGTGCCAGCAGCTGGGGGAGCGGCTCCTACAATGAGCAGTTCTTC

V gene: TRBV5-1
J gene: TRBJ2-1
clone size: -
D gene: TRBD2
CDR3 protein: CASTVSGGSSYNEQFF
CDR3 DNA: TGCGCCAGCACCGTTAGCGGGGGGAGCTCCTACAATGAGCAGTTCTTC

V gene: TRBV9
J gene: TRBJ1-1
clone size: once
D gene: -
CDR3 protein: CASSVGPAIEAFF
CDR3 DNA: TGTGCCAGCAGCGTAGGTCCCGCCATCGAAGCTTTCTTT

V gene: TRBV11-2
J gene: TRBJ2-3
clone size: -
D gene: TRBD1
CDR3 protein: CASSFVGPGGPDTQYF
CDR3 DNA: TGTGCCAGCAGCTTCGTTGGGCCAGGGGGTCCAGATACGCAGTATTTT

V gene: TRBV7-9
J gene: TRBJ2-7
clone size: -
D gene: -
CDR3 protein: CASSQQAPSLAFSYEQYF
CDR3 DNA: TGTGCCAGCAGTCAACAGGCACCCTCGCTCGCTTTCTCCTACGAGCAGTACTTC

V gene: TRBV19
J gene: TRBJ1-1
clone size: -
D gene: -
CDR3 protein: CASSIGTGTEAFF
CDR3 DNA: TGTGCCAGTAGTATAGGAACCGGCACTGAAGCTTTCTTT

V gene: TRBV27
J gene: TRBJ2-3
clone size: -
D gene: -
CDR3 protein: CASIPRGGTDTQYF
CDR3 DNA: TGTGCCAGCATCCCGAGGGGGGGCACAGATACGCAGTATTTT

V gene: TRBV6-5
J gene: TRBJ1-1
clone size: -
D gene: -
CDR3 protein: CASSLGGARTEAFF
CDR3 DNA: TGTGCCAGCAGCTTGGGGGGGGCTCGCACTGAAGCTTTCTTT

V gene: TRBV14
J gene: TRBJ2-1
clone size: -
D gene: TRBD1
CDR3 protein: CASSQLSGTGSLNEQFF
CDR3 DNA: TGTGCCAGCAGCCAACTCTCCGGGACAGGGAGCCTCAATGAGCAGTTCTTC

V gene: TRBV27
J gene: TRBJ1-1
clone size: once
D gene: -
CDR3 protein: CASSLFSPDTEAFF
CDR3 DNA: TGTGCCAGCAGTTTATTTTCCCCGGACACTGAAGCTTTCTTT

V gene: TRBV12-5
J gene: TRBJ2-7
clone size: -
D gene: -
CDR3 protein: CASGLVLGGGSYEQYF
CDR3 DNA: TGTGCTAGTGGTTTGGTACTGGGGGGAGGTTCCTACGAGCAGTACTTC

V gene: TRBV10-3
J gene: TRBJ2-1
clone size: once
D gene: TRBD2
CDR3 protein: CAITMTSGGSYNEQFF
CDR3 DNA: TGTGCCATCACCATGACTAGCGGGGGTTCCTACAATGAGCAGTTCTTC